This TCR beta chain derives from a study of identical twins. Germline trimming cut 11 bases from V and 5 bases from J; bases unmatched to any gene: 7. Per the germline V gene, CDR1 is SEHNR and CDR2 is FQNEAQ (reference sequence). This CDR3 contains 12 residues. This clonotype was counted between two and nine times. TCRdb itself ran the 5' RACE reads through MiXCR, one entry per CDR3 protein. The sample contains hundreds of thousands of distinct CDR3 sequences, 18% of which appear only once. Another study also made use of these data, one on T cells expressing NK-cell markers.

Sample: PBMCs. The TCR originated in a young woman in good health. The chain is built from TRBV7-9 and TRBJ2-3, with 7 bases lining up with TRBD1. The CDR3 reads CAVRGFLDTQYF. The CDR3 DNA follows: TGTGCCGTCAGGGGGTTTTTAGATACGCAGTATTTT.